The 24 T cell receptor beta chains reported below all come from one sample, sequenced in a study of T cell responses to AZD1222 COVID-19 vaccine. Generated by immunoSEQ multiplex PCR, the TCRdb table keeps only in-frame clones and is missing some. The profile shows about 99,000 clones, approximately 89% of them singletons. The sequencing here drew on peripheral blood, taken 28 days after the second AZD1222 dose. All receptors come from an adult who received the AZD1222 COVID-19 vaccine.

V and J are TRBV14 and TRBJ1-4; possibly TRBD1 for D (5 bases). This CDR3 has 15 amino acids. V was cut by 4 bases and J by 10 bases, with 19 bases left in between. CDR1 is SGHDN and CDR2 is FVKESK in the germline V gene. The CDR3 sequence is CASSPLGGASGKLFF. The CDR3 nucleotides are TGTGCCAGCAGCCCTCTCGGGGGAGCCTCAGGAAAACTGTTTTTT. The full variable domain, its missing parts supplied by reference TRBV14 and TRBJ1-4, is EAGVTQFPSHSVIEKGQTVTLRCDPISGHDNLYWYRRVMGKEIKFLLHFVKESKQDESGMPNNRFLAERTGGTYSTLKVQPAELEDSGVYFCASSPLGGASGKLFFGSGTQLSVL.

This sequence joins TRBV5-1 and TRBJ1-4; D is unclear. The CDR3 has 15 amino acids. CDR1 is SGHRS and CDR2 is YFSETQ in the germline V gene. Trimming cost V 7 bases and J 6 bases, with 19 bases left between them. CDR3 amino acids: CASGFSFRTYEKLFF. The CDR3 nucleotides read TGCGCCAGCGGTTTTTCCTTCCGTACCTATGAAAAACTGTTTTTT.

This clone has only one observation. The CDR3 coding sequence is TGTGCCATCAGTGGGGCGAGTGAGCAGTTCTTC. It yields the protein CAISGASEQFF. The chain recombines TRBV10-3 with TRBJ2-1; the D is unclear. In germline, CDR1 is ENHRY, CDR2 SYGVKD. Trimming pared 4 bases from V and 9 bases from J, leaving 7 bases between. CDR3 length equals 11 residues.

This chain connects TRBV7-8 to TRBJ1-4, with D unclear. The germline gives CDR1 SGHVS, CDR2 FQNEAQ. CDR3 length: 14 residues. With 8 bases removed from V and 4 bases from J, the gap between germline ends came to 14 bases. The CDR3 nucleotides read TGTGCCAGCGCCTTTCGACCGCTTAATGAAAAACTGTTTTTT. It is translated as CASAFRPLNEKLFF.

CDR3 sequence reads: CAISDPRALGEQYF. The CDR3 nucleotides read TGTGCCATCAGTGACCCTCGGGCCCTAGGGGAGCAGTACTTC. V is TRBV10-3 and J is TRBJ2-7; no firm D call. This CDR3 has 14 residues. Germline V gives CDR1 ENHRY, CDR2 SYGVKD. V shed 3 bases and J shed 7 bases, with 16 bases lying between them.

This chain connects TRBV5-1 to TRBJ1-2; TRBD1 might be the D (5 bases). CDR1 SGHRS and CDR2 YFSETQ come from the germline V gene. Trimming left V 0 bases short and J 6 bases short, with 12 bases between. The CDR3 contains 14 residues. The CDR3 coding sequence is TGCGCCAGCAGCTTGGCCCGGGGCGGCAATGGCTACACCTTC. It yields the protein CASSLARGGNGYTF.

On this clone itself: The same CDR3 can be traced to other DNA sequences in this sample. V is TRBV9 and J is TRBJ1-1; D gene ambiguous. Germline V gene data show CDR1 as SGDLS and CDR2 as YYNGEE. Trimming cost V 2 bases and J 1 base, with 6 bases left between them. This CDR3 is 13 amino acids long. CDR3 in DNA: TGTGCCAGCAGCGTCGCCTCGAACACTGAAGCTTTCTTT. It codes for CASSVASNTEAFF.

V and J are TRBV19 and TRBJ1-3; a possible D gene is TRBD1 (6 bases). Trimming cost V 3 bases and J 0 bases, with 12 bases left between them. The CDR3 is 16 residues long. Per germline, CDR1 LNHDA and CDR2 SQIVND (reference sequence). The CDR3 DNA sequence: TGTGCCAGTAGTATTGGAGGACAGTCCTCTGGAAACACCATATATTTT. Its protein is CASSIGGQSSGNTIYF.

J is TRBJ2-7 and V is TRBV11-3, with 9 bases that match TRBD1. The CDR3 contains 14 residues. V lost 5 bases, J lost 0 bases, and 2 bases stayed unmatched. Looked up from germline, CDR1 is SGHNT and CDR2 is YENEEA. CDR3 residues: CASSATGGSYEQYF. CDR3 DNA sequence: TGTGCCAGCAGCGCGACAGGGGGCTCCTACGAGCAGTACTTC.

V and J are TRBV28 and TRBJ1-5, with 7 nucleotides matching TRBD1. CDR1 is MDHEN and CDR2 is SYDVKM in the germline V gene. The CDR3 has 15 amino acids. Trimming cost V 5 bases and J 4 bases; bases outside gene matches: 8. The CDR3, as DNA: TGTGCCAGCAGTGCACACCAGGGGGATAATCAGCCCCAGCATTTT. It encodes CASSAHQGDNQPQHF. The full variable domain, with the rest looked up from reference TRBV28 and TRBJ1-5, is DVKVTQSSRYLVKRTGEKVFLECVQDMDHENMFWYRQDPGLGLRLIYFSYDVKMKEKGDIPEGYSVSREKKERFSLILESASTNQTSMYLCASSAHQGDNQPQHFGDGTRLSIL.

This clone occurred once. The chain has TRBV6-5 and TRBJ1-2, with D possibly matching TRBD1 (5 bases). The CDR3 totals 14 residues. Germline CDR1 MNHEY, CDR2 SVGAGI. The V end was cut by 2 bases, the J end by 4 bases, with 11 bases between. CDR3 sequence (DNA): TGTGCCAGCAGTTACGGGGCAGGGAGCTATGGCTACACCTTC. Translation: CASSYGAGSYGYTF.

This clone was recorded only once. The chain links TRBV6-5 to TRBJ1-1; D is uncertain. V was shortened by 7 bases and J by 4 bases, with 13 bases between the two germline ends. The CDR3 covers 13 residues. Germline V CDR1 and CDR2: MNHEY, SVGAGI. The CDR3 here is CASKRSEGTEAFF. The CDR3 DNA reads as TGTGCCAGCAAGAGGTCGGAGGGCACTGAAGCTTTCTTT.

This clone came up once. This rearrangement joins TRBV14 to TRBJ2-1, with a possible D match to TRBD2 (5 bases). The CDR3 spans 13 residues. Trimming pared 4 bases from V and 5 bases from J, leaving 9 bases between. Germline lookup yields CDR1 SGHDN and CDR2 FVKESK. CDR3 amino acids: CASSRHGDNEQFF. CDR3 sequence (DNA): TGTGCCAGCAGCCGTCACGGGGACAATGAGCAGTTCTTC.

This clone appeared a few times. This chain connects TRBV27 to TRBJ1-1; D is possibly TRBD1 (5 bases). V was clipped by 5 bases and J by 9 bases, with 16 bases between them. The germline gives CDR1 MNHEY, CDR2 SMNVEV (reference sequence). CDR3 size: 13 residues. The CDR3 spells CASSVVGPGKAFF. CDR3 DNA: TGTGCCAGCAGTGTCGTCGGGCCAGGGAAAGCTTTCTTT.

V and J are TRBV7-8 and TRBJ1-1; perhaps TRBD1 as D (6 bases). This CDR3 comprises 13 residues. Germline loops: CDR1 SGHVS, CDR2 FQNEAQ. The V gene lost 6 bases and the J gene lost 4 bases, with 12 bases spanning the gap. The DNA for the CDR3 is TGTGCCAGCAGAGCGGACAGCGTCACTGAAGCTTTCTTT. This codes for CASRADSVTEAFF.

CDR3 DNA sequence: TGTGCCAGCAGGCGGGGCTGGAATTCACCCCTCCACTTT. This gives the protein CASRRGWNSPLHF. The genes are TRBV28 and TRBJ1-6; D might be TRBD1 (5 bases). V dropped 6 bases and J dropped 7 bases, with 10 bases sitting between them. CDR1 and CDR2 (germline): MDHEN, SYDVKM. The CDR3 totals 13 residues.

A remark on this clone: The junction does not match germline at one end; this may be a read error. This chain joins TRBV30 and TRBJ1-1; no definite D call. CDR1 GTSNPN and CDR2 SVGIG come from the germline V gene (reference sequence). The CDR3 has 13 amino acids. CDR3 amino acids: CARSKTANTEAFF. The CDR3 bases are TGTGCCCGGAGTAAAACAGCGAACACTGAAGCTTTCTTT.

This clone has just one count. The gene calls are TRBV5-5 and TRBJ2-7, with TRBD1 matching over 9 bases. The junction had 2 bases not matched to a gene; V was cut back by 5 bases and J by 2 bases. Germline values: CDR1 SGHKS, CDR2 YYEKEE (reference sequence). The length of the CDR3 is 13 residues. CDR3 sequence reads: CASSRQGAYEQYF. The CDR3 DNA is TGTGCCAGCAGTCGACAGGGGGCCTACGAGCAGTACTTC. Looking up the rest from reference TRBV5-5 and TRBJ2-7 gives the full variable domain: DAGVTQSPTHLIKTRGQQVTLRCSPISGHKSVSWYQQVLGQGPQFIFQYYEKEERGRGNFPDRFSARQFPNYSSELNVNALLLGDSALYLCASSRQGAYEQYFGPGTRLTVT.

The rearrangement joins TRBV6-5 to TRBJ2-1, with 8 bases fitting TRBD2. Trimming at V came to 0 bases and at J to 3 bases, leaving 4 bases not matched to a gene. The germline CDR1 and CDR2 sequences are MNHEY and SVGAGI. This CDR3 has 16 amino acids. CDR3 nucleotide sequence: TGTGCCAGCAGTTACTCGATACTAGCGGACTACAATGAGCAGTTCTTC. This codes for CASSYSILADYNEQFF.

The chain joins TRBV10-3 to TRBJ1-2; TRBD1 is a possible D gene (6 bases). Germline CDR1 and CDR2: ENHRY and SYGVKD. V was trimmed by 6 bases and J by 1 base, leaving 6 bases between them. CDR3 length: 12 amino acids. The CDR3 DNA is TGTGCCATCAGACAGGGTAACTATGGCTACACCTTC. Translation: CAIRQGNYGYTF.

The rearrangement uses TRBV2 and TRBJ1-1, with D unclear. The CDR3 runs to 11 residues. Trimming left V 7 bases short and J 0 bases short, with 3 bases between. CDR1 and CDR2 (germline): SNHLY, FYNNEI. CDR3 coding DNA: TGTGCCAGCACCGTGAACACTGAAGCTTTCTTT. It specifies CASTVNTEAFF.

V usage is TRBV24-1 and J usage is TRBJ2-1; 8 bases line up with TRBD1. CDR1 and CDR2 (germline): KGHDR, SFDVKD. J was trimmed by 9 bases and V by 0 bases; bases with no gene match: 9. This CDR3 comprises 16 residues. CDR3 residues: CATSDLNGQGRSEQFF. The CDR3, as DNA: TGTGCCACCAGTGATTTGAACGGACAGGGCAGAAGTGAGCAGTTCTTC.

The chain carries TRBV19 and TRBJ2-3; TRBD2 agrees at 8 bases. Unmatched junction bases numbered 4, after V lost 3 bases and J lost 2 bases. Germline CDR1 reads LNHDA; CDR2 reads SQIVND (reference sequence). The CDR3 is made up of 15 amino acids. The CDR3 DNA reads as TGTGCCAGTAGTATCGGCGGGAGGAACACAGATACGCAGTATTTT. Translated: CASSIGGRNTDTQYF.

The chain is built from TRBV10-3 and TRBJ1-2; 7 positions match TRBD1. V was clipped by 5 bases and J by 4 bases; unmatched bases: 4. Germline CDR1 is ENHRY and CDR2 is SYGVKD. The CDR3 spans 13 residues. CDR3 in DNA: TGTGCCATCAGTAAGGACAGGCTCTATGGCTACACCTTC. It codes for CAISKDRLYGYTF.